Listed below are T cell receptor beta chains from one sample, sequenced in a study of blood T cell repertoires in COVID-19. Assay used: immunoSEQ multiplex PCR; TCRdb lists only in-frame clones, some missing. The sample lists about 250,000 clones; around 82% were seen once. The sample was PBMCs or T cells enriched from blood (not recorded which). These receptors originate from a woman between 40 and 50 years old who had been exposed to COVID-19. Both conserved end residues are part of each CDR3. The order of the fields is clone size, V gene, J gene, D gene, CDR3 protein, CDR3 DNA. A D gene is named only where the DNA matches it firmly. Not all rows give a size; the values are once, few, many and, for expanded clones, a class.

>-|TRBV12-5|TRBJ1-1|-
CASGSTSSYTEAFF
TGTGCTAGTGGTTCGACATCCAGTTACACTGAAGCTTTCTTT
>-|TRBV5-4|TRBJ2-1|TRBD2
CASSRAGGRYNEQFF
TGTGCCAGCAGCCGAGCGGGGGGCCGATACAATGAGCAGTTCTTC
>-|TRBV6-6|TRBJ1-2|-
CASSPQDRLYGYTF
TGTGCCAGCAGTCCCCAAGACAGGCTCTATGGCTACACCTTC
>-|TRBV28|TRBJ1-6|-
CASSPRWQGNNSPLHF
TGTGCTAGCAGCCCCAGGTGGCAGGGGAATAATTCACCCCTCCACTTT
>-|TRBV19|TRBJ1-1|TRBD1
CASRTGLTNTEAFF
TGTGCCAGTCGGACAGGGCTCACGAACACTGAAGCTTTCTTT
>-|TRBV18|TRBJ2-5|-
CASSHRTAGQETQYF
TGTGCCAGCTCGCATCGGACTGCTGGCCAAGAGACCCAGTACTTC
>-|TRBV30|TRBJ1-4|-
CAWSAGQGGRIGEKLFF
TGTGCCTGGAGTGCGGGGCAGGGAGGGAGAATTGGTGAAAAACTGTTTTTT
>once|TRBV7-9|TRBJ1-1|-
CASSPLGGGGFKNTEAFF
TGTGCCAGCAGCCCCCTCGGGGGGGGCGGGTTTAAGAACACTGAAGCTTTCTTT
>-|TRBV7-3|TRBJ2-1|TRBD1
CASSPPGQGAFGQFF
TGTGCCAGCAGCCCACCGGGACAGGGGGCGTTTGGGCAGTTCTTC
>once|TRBV19|TRBJ2-1|-
CASSTPAGRGIYNEQFF
TGTGCCAGTAGTACGCCCGCAGGGCGCGGTATCTACAATGAGCAGTTCTTC
>few|TRBV30|TRBJ2-7|TRBD1
CAWSWGQYEQYF
TGTGCCTGGAGTTGGGGACAGTACGAGCAGTACTTC
>-|TRBV29-1|TRBJ1-5|TRBD1
CSVIWTGKVGQPQHF
TGCAGCGTTATATGGACAGGGAAAGTCGGCCAGCCCCAGCATTTT
>-|TRBV5-1|TRBJ1-2|TRBD1
CASSPGTGTGYTF
TGCGCCAGCAGCCCCGGGACAGGGACTGGCTACACCTTC